A single sample gave rise to the 2 T cell receptor beta chains below, sequenced in a study of cytomegalovirus exposure and HLA in healthy donors. The primer mix had 60 Vbeta and 13 Jbeta primers. Sequencing used immunoSEQ multiplex PCR; TCRdb keeps in-frame clones, though not all of them. The table lists 150,000 to 200,000 clones, about 80% of them singletons, with about 1.3% in the top ten. Specimen: PBMCs. All receptors derive from a man under 40 in good health and CMV-seronegative.

V and J are TRBV5-1 and TRBJ2-1; 12 bases align to TRBD2. V shed 0 bases and J 0 bases; nucleotides not matched to a gene: 4. Germline loops: CDR1 SGHRS, CDR2 YFSETQ. The CDR3 contains 18 residues. The CDR3 DNA sequence: TGCGCCAGCAGCTTGGTTGGACTAGCGGGATCCTCCTACAATGAGCAGTTCTTC. This gives the protein CASSLVGLAGSSYNEQFF.

The V and J genes are TRBV11-2 and TRBJ1-1; no firm D call. The CDR3 sequence is 13 residues long. CDR1 is SGHAT, CDR2 FQNNGV, per germline. Trimming left V 8 bases short and J 2 bases short, with 12 bases between. Here the CDR3 DNA reads TGTGCCAGCTTAAAGAGGGTTAACACTGAAGCTTTCTTT. This codes for CASLKRVNTEAFF.